At least ten counts were recorded for the clone carrying this T cell receptor beta chain. Its antigen is currently unknown. The data are from a study of read filtering for tumor transcriptome and immune sequencing. Study context: R-ISS stage counts were fewer than ten for I, roughly 15 for II, 6 or 7 for III. TCR-mapped reads were about 3.5 to 11 million with IR-seq versus about 85 to 1,300 with RNA-seq.

The library was built from about 400 ng RNA with molecular barcoded adaptors for alpha/delta and beta/gamma chains. TCRdb itself ran the reads through MiXCR, one entry per CDR3 protein. The data contain about 86,000 distinct CDR3 sequences, about 12% of them singletons. Study-wide findings and caveats: Dropping single-read clonotypes raised IR-seq and RNA-seq shared-clonotype correlation. Roughly 80% of IR-seq clonotypes had a single read, yet these held about 3.6% of reads.

Specimen: a population of CD138-negative cells sorted from bone marrow. The TCR originated in a donor at least 40 years old with multiple myeloma.

The CDR3 nucleotides are TGTGCCAGCAGTGCGACAGGGGCAGGCAATCAGCCCCAGCATTTT. Translating it yields CASSATGAGNQPQHF. This chain connects TRBV2 to TRBJ1-5; 8 nucleotides agree with TRBD1. J was trimmed by 2 bases and V by 4 bases; bases with no gene match: 4. Per the germline V gene, CDR1 is SNHLY and CDR2 is FYNNEI. The CDR3 is 15 amino acids.